Given below is one T cell receptor beta chain in context. These data originate in a study of control samples from healthy donors and cancer patients. The method was immunoSEQ multiplex PCR; TCRdb's version includes in-frame clones alone and lacks a portion of them. The data contain roughly 130,000 clones, roughly 94% of them singletons. Germline CDR1 is LNHDA and CDR2 is SQIVND (reference sequence). V shed 8 bases, J shed 3 bases, and the junction held 4 bases outside the gene matches. There are 15 residues in the CDR3. This TCR was recovered from a man between 60 and 75 years old with colorectal cancer. Sequencing was performed on PBMCs. The chain recombines TRBV19 with TRBJ2-6; TRBD1 matches at 10 bases. CDR3 region: CASDRGLDGANVLTF. The CDR3 DNA sequence: TGTGCCAGTGACAGGGGGCTTGATGGGGCCAACGTCCTGACTTTC. The full variable domain, completed using reference TRBV19 and TRBJ2-6, is DGGITQSPKYLFRKEGQNVTLSCEQNLNHDAMYWYRQDPGQGLRLIYYSQIVNDFQKGDIAEGYSVSREKKESFPLTVTSAQKNPTAFYLCASDRGLDGANVLTFGAGSRLTVL.